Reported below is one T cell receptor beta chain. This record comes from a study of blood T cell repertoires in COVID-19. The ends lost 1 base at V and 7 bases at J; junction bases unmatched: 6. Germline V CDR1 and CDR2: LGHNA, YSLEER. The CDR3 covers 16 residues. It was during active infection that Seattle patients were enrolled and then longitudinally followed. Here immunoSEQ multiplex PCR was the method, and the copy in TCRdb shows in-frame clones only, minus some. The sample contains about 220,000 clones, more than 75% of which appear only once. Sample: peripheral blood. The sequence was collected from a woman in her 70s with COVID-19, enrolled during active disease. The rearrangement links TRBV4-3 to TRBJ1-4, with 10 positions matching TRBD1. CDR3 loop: CASSQAPGTGVEKLFF. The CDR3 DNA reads TGCGCCAGCAGCCAAGCGCCCGGGACAGGGGTTGAAAAACTGTTTTTT.